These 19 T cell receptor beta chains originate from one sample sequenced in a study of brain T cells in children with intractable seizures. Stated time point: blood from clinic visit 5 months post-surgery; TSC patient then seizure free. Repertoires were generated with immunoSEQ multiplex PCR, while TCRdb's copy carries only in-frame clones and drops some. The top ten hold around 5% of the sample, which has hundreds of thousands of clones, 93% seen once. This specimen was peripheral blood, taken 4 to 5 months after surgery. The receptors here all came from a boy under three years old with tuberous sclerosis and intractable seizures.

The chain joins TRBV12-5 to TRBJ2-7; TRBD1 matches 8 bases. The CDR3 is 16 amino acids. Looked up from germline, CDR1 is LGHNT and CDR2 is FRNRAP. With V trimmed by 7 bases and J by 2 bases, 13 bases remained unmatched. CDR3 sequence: CASDTGQGQSAYEQYF. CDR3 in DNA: TGTGCTAGTGATACTGGACAGGGACAGTCAGCCTACGAGCAGTACTTC. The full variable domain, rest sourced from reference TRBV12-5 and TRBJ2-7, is DARVTQTPRHKVTEMGQEVTMRCQPILGHNTVFWYRQTMMQGLELLAYFRNRAPLDDSGMPKDRFSAEMPDATLATLKIQPSEPRDSAVYFCASDTGQGQSAYEQYFGPGTRLTVT.

The CDR3, as DNA: TGCGCCAGCAGGGGGGACTTGCGGGAGACCCAGTACTTC. It encodes CASRGDLRETQYF. The chain couples TRBV4-1 to TRBJ2-5; possible D gene TRBD2, 6 bases. The germline V and J ends were trimmed by 6 bases and 5 bases, with 13 bases remaining between them. In germline, CDR1 is MGHRA, CDR2 YSYEKL. The CDR3 sequence is 13 residues long.

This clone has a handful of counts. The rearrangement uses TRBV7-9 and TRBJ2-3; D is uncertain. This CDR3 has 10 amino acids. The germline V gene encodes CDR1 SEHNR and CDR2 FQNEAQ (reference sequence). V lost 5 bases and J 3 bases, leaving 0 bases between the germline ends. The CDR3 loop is CASSTDTQYF. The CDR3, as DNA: TGTGCCAGCAGCACAGATACGCAGTATTTT.

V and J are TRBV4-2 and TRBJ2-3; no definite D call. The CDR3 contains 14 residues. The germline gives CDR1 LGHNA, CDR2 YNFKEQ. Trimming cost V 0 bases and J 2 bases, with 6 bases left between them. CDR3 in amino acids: CASSQDPDTDTQYF. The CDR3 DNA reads TGTGCCAGCAGCCAAGATCCAGACACAGATACGCAGTATTTT.

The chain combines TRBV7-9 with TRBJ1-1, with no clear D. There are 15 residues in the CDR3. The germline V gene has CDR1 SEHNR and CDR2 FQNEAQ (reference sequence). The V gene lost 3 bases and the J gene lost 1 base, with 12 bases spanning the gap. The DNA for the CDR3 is TGTGCCAGCAGCTTCAGCCCGGAGGGGAACACTGAAGCTTTCTTT. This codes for CASSFSPEGNTEAFF.

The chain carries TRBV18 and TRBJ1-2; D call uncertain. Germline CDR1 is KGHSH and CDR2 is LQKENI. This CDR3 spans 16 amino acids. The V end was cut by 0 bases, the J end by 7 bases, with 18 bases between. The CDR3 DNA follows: TGTGCCAGCTCACCACCGGGCTCCTTGGGTGTGGGTGGCTACACCTTC. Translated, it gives CASSPPGSLGVGGYTF.

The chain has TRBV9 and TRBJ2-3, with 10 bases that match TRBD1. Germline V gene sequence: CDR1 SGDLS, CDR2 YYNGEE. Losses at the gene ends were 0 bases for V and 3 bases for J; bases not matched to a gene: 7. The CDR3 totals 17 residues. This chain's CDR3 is CASSVGLGQGKTDTQYF. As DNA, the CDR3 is TGTGCCAGCAGCGTAGGATTGGGACAGGGGAAGACAGATACGCAGTATTTT. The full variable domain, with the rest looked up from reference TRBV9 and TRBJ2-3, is DSGVTQTPKHLITATGQRVTLRCSPRSGDLSVYWYQQSLDQGLQFLIQYYNGEERAKGNILERFSAQQFPDLHSELNLSSLELGDSALYFCASSVGLGQGKTDTQYFGPGTRLTVL.

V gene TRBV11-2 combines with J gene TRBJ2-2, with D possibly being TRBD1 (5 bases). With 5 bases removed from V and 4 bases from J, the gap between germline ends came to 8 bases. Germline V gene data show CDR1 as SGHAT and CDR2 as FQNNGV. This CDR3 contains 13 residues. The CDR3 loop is CASSARGTGELFF. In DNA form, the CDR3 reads TGTGCCAGCAGCGCAAGGGGCACCGGGGAGCTGTTTTTT.

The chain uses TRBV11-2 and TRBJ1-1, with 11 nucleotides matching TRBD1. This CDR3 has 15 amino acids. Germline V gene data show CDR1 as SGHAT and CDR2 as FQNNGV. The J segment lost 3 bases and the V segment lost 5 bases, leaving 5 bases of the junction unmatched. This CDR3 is CASSRGQGAYTEAFF. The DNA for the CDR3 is TGTGCCAGCAGCCGTGGACAGGGGGCTTACACTGAAGCTTTCTTT.

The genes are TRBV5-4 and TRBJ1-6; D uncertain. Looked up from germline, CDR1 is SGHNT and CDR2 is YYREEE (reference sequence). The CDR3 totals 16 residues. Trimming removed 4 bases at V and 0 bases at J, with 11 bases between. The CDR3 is CASSTSFSSYNSPLHF. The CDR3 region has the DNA TGTGCCAGCAGCACCTCATTCAGCTCCTATAATTCACCCCTCCACTTT.

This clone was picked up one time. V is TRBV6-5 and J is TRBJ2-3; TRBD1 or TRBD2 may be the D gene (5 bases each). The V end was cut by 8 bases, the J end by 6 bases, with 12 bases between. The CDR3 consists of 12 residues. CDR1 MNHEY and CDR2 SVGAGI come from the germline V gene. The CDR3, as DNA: TGTGCCAGCCTCCTCAGGGAGGATACGCAGTATTTT. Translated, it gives CASLLREDTQYF.

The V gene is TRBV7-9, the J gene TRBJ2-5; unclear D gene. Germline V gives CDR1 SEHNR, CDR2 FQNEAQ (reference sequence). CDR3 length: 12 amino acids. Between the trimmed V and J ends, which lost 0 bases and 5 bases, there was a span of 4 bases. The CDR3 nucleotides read TGTGCCAGCAGCTTAGCTTGGGAGACCCAGTACTTC. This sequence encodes CASSLAWETQYF.

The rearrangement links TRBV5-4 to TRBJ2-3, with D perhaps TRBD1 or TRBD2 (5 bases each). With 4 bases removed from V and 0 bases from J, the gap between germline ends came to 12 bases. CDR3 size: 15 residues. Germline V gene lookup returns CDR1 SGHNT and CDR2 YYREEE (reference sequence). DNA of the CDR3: TGTGCCAGCAGCCTTGGGGGAGCGAGCACAGATACGCAGTATTTT. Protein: CASSLGGASTDTQYF.

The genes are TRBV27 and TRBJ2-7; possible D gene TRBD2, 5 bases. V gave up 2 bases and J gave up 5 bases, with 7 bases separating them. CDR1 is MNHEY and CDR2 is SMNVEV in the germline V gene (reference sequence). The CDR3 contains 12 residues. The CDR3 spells CASSLEGNEQYF. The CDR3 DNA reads TGTGCCAGCAGTTTAGAGGGTAACGAGCAGTACTTC.

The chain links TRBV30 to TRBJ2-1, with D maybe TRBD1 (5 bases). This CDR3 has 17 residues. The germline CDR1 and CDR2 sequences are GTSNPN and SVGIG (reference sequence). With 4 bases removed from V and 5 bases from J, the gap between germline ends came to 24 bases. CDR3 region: CAWKGPETLGRDNEQFF. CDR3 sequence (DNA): TGTGCCTGGAAAGGCCCCGAAACTCTGGGGCGCGACAATGAGCAGTTCTTC. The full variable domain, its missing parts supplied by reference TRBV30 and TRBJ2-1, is SQTIHQWPATLVQPVGSPLSLECTVEGTSNPNLYWYRQAAGRGLQLLFYSVGIGQISSEVPQNLSASRPQDRQFILSSKKLLLSDSGFYLCAWKGPETLGRDNEQFFGPGTRLTVL.

DNA of the CDR3: TGCGCCAGCAGCCCCCGGGACAGGGGATCGTACTATGGCTACACCTTC. This translates into CASSPRDRGSYYGYTF. The rearrangement joins TRBV5-1 to TRBJ1-2; 10 bases map to TRBD1. CDR1 is SGHRS and CDR2 is YFSETQ in the germline V gene. The CDR3 sequence is 16 residues long. With 4 bases clipped from V and 3 bases from J, the junction kept 9 bases outside the gene matches.

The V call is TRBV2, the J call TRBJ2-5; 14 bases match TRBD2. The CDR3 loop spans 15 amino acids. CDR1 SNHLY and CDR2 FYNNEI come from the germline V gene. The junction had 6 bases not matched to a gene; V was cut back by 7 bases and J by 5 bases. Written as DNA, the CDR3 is TGTGCCAGCACGGGACTAGCGGGGGCCCCCGAGACCCAGTACTTC. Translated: CASTGLAGAPETQYF.

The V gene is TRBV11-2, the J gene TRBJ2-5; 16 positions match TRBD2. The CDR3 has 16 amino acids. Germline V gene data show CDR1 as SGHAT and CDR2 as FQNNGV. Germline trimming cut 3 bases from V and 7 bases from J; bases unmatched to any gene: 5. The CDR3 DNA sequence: TGTGCCAGCAGCTTTACCGGGACTAGCGGGAGGGGGACCCAGTACTTC. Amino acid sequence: CASSFTGTSGRGTQYF.

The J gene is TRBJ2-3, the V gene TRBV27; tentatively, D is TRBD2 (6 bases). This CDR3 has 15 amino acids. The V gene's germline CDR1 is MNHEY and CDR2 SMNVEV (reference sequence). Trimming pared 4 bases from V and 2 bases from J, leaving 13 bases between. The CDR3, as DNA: TGTGCCAGCAGTTCAATCGGGACTCCCACAGATACGCAGTATTTT. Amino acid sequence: CASSSIGTPTDTQYF.